This T cell receptor (beta chain) comes out of a study of T-cell reconstitution after alpha-beta-depleted transplantation in children. The CDR3 totals 13 residues. Per the germline V gene, CDR1 is SNHLY and CDR2 is FYNNEI. The V and J ends lost 7 bases and 0 bases respectively, with 10 bases between them. Construction of the TCRbeta library involved unique molecular identifiers. TCRdb re-analysed the PCR reads in MiXCR, keeping a single row per CDR3 protein. The sample has 200,000 to 250,000 distinct CDR3 sequences, about 9.2% seen once. This specimen consisted of PBMCs from the stem cell graft donor, obtained from the stem cell graft. The receptor was isolated from a human donor who donated a stem cell graft to a child with acute lymphoblastic leukemia. This chain links TRBV2 with TRBJ2-7; a weak D match, TRBD1 (5 bases). The chain's CDR3 is CASKDISSYEQYF. In DNA, the CDR3 is TGTGCCAGCAAGGACATAAGCTCCTACGAGCAGTACTTC.